The T cell receptor beta chain described here comes from a study of T cell repertoires in ileal Crohn's disease. Whole-study context: Median disease duration was approximately eight years; 35% smoked at surgery. About half received postoperative treatment, around twelve with thiopurines and under 20 anti-TNF.

Time point described: neoterminal ileum biopsy at postoperative endoscopy, about 6 months after surgery. The CDR3 spans 13 residues. Per germline, CDR1 MGHRA and CDR2 YSYEKL. V lost 3 bases, J lost 0 bases, and 5 bases lay in between. TCRdb keeps only in-frame clones here, not all; method: immunoSEQ multiplex PCR. Of about 10,000 clones listed, roughly 80% are singletons. The chain joins TRBV4-1 to TRBJ1-1; no reliable D call. The TCR was taken from an adult with Crohn's disease. The specimen sequenced was ileal tissue. The CDR3 here is CASSHILNTEAFF. The DNA for the CDR3 is TGCGCCAGCAGCCATATATTGAACACTGAAGCTTTCTTT.